This T cell receptor beta chain was identified in a study of vaccination and CD4 T cells after COVID-19. The germline gives CDR1 DFQATT, CDR2 SNEGSKA (reference sequence). The CDR3 is 14 amino acids. Germline trimming cut 4 bases from V and 1 base from J; bases unmatched to any gene: 5. This clonotype has more than one count but fewer than ten. Its specificity is unknown. An Oncomine TCR Beta short-read assay was used to sequence the DNA from cultured CD4+ T cells. TCRdb re-analysed the PCR reads in MiXCR, keeping a single row per CDR3 protein. This table has roughly 13,000 distinct CDR3 sequences, roughly 57% appearing once. Treatment noted: roughly 11-day PBMC culture with coronavirus spike peptide pools or control peptides (ViraFEST assay).

The rearrangement joins TRBV20-1 to TRBJ1-1; 8 bases agree with TRBD1. The TCR sequence derives from a human donor who had recovered from COVID-19. Sequenced material: CD4+ T cells from blood, cultured in vitro. The CDR3 reads CSANGQGPNTEAFF. The DNA for the CDR3 is TGCAGTGCTAACGGACAGGGTCCGAACACTGAAGCTTTCTTT.